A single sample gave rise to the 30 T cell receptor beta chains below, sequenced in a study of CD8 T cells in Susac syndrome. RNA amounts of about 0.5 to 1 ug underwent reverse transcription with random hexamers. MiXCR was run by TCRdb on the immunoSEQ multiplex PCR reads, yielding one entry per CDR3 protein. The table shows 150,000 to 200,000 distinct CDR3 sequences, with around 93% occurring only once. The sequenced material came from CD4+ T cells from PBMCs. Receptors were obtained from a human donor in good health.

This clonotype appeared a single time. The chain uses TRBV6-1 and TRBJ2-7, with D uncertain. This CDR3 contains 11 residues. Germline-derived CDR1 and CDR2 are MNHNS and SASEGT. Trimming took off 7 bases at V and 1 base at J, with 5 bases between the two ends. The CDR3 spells CASMESYEQYV. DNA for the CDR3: TGTGCCAGCATGGAATCCTACGAGCAGTACGTC.

The CDR3 nucleotides are TGTGCCAGCAGCTTAGTGCCAGGGGGCTACAATGAGCAGTTCTTC. Encoded protein: CASSLVPGGYNEQFF. The chain carries TRBV7-2 and TRBJ2-1; 7 nucleotides align to TRBD1. Per germline, CDR1 SGHTA and CDR2 FQGNSA. The CDR3 has 15 amino acids. The trim removed 1 base at V and 3 bases at J, leaving 3 bases unmatched. Full variable domain (missing parts from reference TRBV7-2 and TRBJ2-1): GAGVSQSPSNKVTEKGKDVELRCDPISGHTALYWYRQSLGQGLEFLIYFQGNSAPDKSGLPSDRFSAERTGGSVSTLTIQRTQQEDSAVYLCASSLVPGGYNEQFFGPGTRLTVL.

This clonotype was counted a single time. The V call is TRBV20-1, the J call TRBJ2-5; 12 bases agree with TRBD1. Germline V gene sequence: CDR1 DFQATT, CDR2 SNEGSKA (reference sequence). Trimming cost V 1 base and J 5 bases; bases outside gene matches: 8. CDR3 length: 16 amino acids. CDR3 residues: CSARGARDRGRETQYF. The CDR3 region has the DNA TGCAGTGCTAGAGGGGCCCGGGACAGGGGGCGCGAGACCCAGTACTTC.

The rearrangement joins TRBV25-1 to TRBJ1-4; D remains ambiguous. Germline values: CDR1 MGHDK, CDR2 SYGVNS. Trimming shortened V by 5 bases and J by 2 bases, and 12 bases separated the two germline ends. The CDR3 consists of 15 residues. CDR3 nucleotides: TGTGCCAGCAGTTCGACGCAGGTGACTAATGAAAAACTGTTTTTT. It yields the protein CASSSTQVTNEKLFF.

CDR3 in DNA: TGTGCCAGCAGCTTAGAGTCCCTTTTCTATGGCTACACCTTC. Its protein is CASSLESLFYGYTF. The rearrangement uses TRBV7-9 and TRBJ1-2, with unresolved D. With 1 base removed from V and 4 bases from J, the gap between germline ends came to 10 bases. Germline-derived CDR1 and CDR2 are SEHNR and FQNEAQ (reference sequence). The CDR3 consists of 14 residues.

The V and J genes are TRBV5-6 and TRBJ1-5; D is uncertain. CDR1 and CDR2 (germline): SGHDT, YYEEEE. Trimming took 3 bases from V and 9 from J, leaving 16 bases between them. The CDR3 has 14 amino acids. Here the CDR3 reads CASSSGPGLRPQHF. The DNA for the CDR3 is TGTGCCAGCAGCTCGGGCCCGGGTTTAAGGCCCCAGCATTTT.

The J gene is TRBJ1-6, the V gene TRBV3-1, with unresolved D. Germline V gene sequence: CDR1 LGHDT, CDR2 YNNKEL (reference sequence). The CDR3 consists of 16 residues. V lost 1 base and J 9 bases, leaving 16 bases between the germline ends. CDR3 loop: CASSQGSAGVGSPLHF. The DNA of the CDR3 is TGTGCCAGCAGCCAAGGTTCGGCAGGAGTAGGTTCACCCCTCCACTTT.

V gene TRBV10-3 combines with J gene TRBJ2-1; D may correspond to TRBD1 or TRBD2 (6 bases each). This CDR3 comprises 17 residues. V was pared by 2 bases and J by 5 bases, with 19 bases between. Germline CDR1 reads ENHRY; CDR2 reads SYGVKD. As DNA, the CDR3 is TGTGCCATCAGTGAGCCTTCTCCGGGGGCTGACGACAATGAGCAGTTCTTC. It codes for CAISEPSPGADDNEQFF.

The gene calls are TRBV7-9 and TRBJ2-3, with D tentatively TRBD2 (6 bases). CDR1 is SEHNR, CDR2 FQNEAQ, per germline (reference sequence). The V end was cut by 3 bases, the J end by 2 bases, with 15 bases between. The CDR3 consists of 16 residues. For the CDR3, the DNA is TGTGCCAGCAGCTTGCTTCCCCGGGGGACCACAGATACGCAGTATTTT. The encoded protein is CASSLLPRGTTDTQYF.

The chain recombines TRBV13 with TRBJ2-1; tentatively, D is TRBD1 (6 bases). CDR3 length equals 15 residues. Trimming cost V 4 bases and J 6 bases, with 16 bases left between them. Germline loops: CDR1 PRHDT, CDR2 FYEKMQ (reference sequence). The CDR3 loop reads CASSYDRNYGNEQFF. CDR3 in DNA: TGTGCCAGCAGCTATGACAGGAACTACGGCAATGAGCAGTTCTTC. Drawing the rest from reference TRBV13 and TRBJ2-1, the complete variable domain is AAGVIQSPRHLIKEKRETATLKCYPIPRHDTVYWYQQGPGQDPQFLISFYEKMQSDKGSIPDRFSAQQFSDYHSELNMSSLELGDSALYFCASSYDRNYGNEQFFGPGTRLTVL.

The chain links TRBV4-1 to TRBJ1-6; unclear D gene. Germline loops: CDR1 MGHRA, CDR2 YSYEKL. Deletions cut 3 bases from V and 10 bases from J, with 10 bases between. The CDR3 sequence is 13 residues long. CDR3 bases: TGCGCCAGCAGCCAGGGGAGTTTATCACCCCTCCACTTT. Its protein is CASSQGSLSPLHF.

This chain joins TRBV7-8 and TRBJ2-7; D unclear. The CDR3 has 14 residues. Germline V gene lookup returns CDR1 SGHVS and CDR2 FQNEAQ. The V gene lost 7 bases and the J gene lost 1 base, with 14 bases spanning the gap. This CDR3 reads CASIPRTDSYEQYF. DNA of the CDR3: TGTGCCAGCATCCCCCGAACGGATTCCTACGAGCAGTACTTC.

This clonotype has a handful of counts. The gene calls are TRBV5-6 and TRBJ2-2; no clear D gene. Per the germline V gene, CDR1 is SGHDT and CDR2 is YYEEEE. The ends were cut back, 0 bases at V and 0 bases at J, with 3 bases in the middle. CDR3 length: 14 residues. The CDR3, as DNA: TGTGCCAGCAGCTTGGACTCGAACACCGGGGAGCTGTTTTTT. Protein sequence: CASSLDSNTGELFF. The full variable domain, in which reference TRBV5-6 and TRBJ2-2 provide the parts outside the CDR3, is DAGVTQSPTHLIKTRGQQVTLRCSPKSGHDTVSWYQQALGQGPQFIFQYYEEEERQRGNFPDRFSGHQFPNYSSELNVNALLLGDSALYLCASSLDSNTGELFFGEGSRLTVL.

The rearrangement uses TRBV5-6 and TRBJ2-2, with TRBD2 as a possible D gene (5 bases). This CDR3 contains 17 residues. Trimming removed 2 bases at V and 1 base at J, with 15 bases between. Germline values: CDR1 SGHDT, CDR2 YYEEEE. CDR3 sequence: CASSFGGLRGNTGELFF. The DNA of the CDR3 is TGTGCCAGCAGCTTCGGTGGGCTTCGGGGGAACACCGGGGAGCTGTTTTTT.

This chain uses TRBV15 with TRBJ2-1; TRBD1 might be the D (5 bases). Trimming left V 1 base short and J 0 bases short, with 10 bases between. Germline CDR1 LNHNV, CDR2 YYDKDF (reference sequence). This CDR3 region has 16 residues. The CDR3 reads CATSRGGRSSYNEQFF. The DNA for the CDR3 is TGTGCCACCAGCAGAGGGGGCCGGAGCTCCTACAATGAGCAGTTCTTC.

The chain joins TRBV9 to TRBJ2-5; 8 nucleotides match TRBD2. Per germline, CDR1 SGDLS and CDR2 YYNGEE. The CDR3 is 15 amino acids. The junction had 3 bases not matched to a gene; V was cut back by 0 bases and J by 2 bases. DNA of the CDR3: TGTGCCAGCAGCGTAGCAGCGGGGGTGCAAGAGACCCAGTACTTC. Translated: CASSVAAGVQETQYF. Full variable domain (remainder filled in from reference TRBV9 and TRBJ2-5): DSGVTQTPKHLITATGQRVTLRCSPRSGDLSVYWYQQSLDQGLQFLIQYYNGEERAKGNILERFSAQQFPDLHSELNLSSLELGDSALYFCASSVAAGVQETQYFGPGTRLLVL.

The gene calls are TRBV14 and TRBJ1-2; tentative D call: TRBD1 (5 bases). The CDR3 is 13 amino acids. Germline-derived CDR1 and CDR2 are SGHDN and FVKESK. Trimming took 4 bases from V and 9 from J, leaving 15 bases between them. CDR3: CASSPRVRGSYTF. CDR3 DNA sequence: TGTGCCAGCAGCCCAAGAGTTCGGGGGAGCTACACCTTC.

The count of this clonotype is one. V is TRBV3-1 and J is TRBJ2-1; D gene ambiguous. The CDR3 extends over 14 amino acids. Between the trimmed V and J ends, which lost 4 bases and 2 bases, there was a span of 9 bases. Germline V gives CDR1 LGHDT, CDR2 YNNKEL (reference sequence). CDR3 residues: CASSRSGTYNEQFF. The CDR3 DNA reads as TGTGCCAGCAGCCGCTCAGGCACCTACAATGAGCAGTTCTTC.

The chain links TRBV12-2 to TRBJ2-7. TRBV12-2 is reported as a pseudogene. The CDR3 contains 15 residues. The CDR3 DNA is TGTGCAAGTCGCCTTTATCAGCGATCCCCCTACGAGCAGTACGTC. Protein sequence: CASRLYQRSPYEQYV.

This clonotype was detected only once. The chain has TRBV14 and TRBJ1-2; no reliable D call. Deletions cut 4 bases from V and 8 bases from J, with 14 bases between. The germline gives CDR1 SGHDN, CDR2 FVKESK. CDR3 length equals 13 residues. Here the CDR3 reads CASSPVRTDGYTF. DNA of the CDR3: TGTGCCAGCAGCCCCGTCCGGACCGACGGCTACACCTTC.

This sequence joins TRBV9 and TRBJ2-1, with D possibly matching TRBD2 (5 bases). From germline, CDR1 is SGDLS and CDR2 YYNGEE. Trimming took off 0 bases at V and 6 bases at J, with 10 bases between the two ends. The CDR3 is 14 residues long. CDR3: CASSVAGRGNEQFF. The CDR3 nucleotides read TGTGCCAGCAGCGTAGCTGGGAGAGGCAATGAGCAGTTCTTC.

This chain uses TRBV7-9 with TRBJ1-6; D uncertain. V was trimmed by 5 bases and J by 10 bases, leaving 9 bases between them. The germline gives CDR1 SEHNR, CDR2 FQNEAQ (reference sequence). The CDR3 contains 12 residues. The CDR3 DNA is TGTGCCAGCAGCAACCAGGTGTCACCCCTCCACTTT. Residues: CASSNQVSPLHF. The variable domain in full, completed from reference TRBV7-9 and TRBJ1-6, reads DTGVSQNPRHKITKRGQNVTFRCDPISEHNRLYWYRQTLGQGPEFLTYFQNEAQLEKSRLLSDRFSAERPKGSFSTLEIQRTEQGDSAMYLCASSNQVSPLHFGNGTRLTVT.

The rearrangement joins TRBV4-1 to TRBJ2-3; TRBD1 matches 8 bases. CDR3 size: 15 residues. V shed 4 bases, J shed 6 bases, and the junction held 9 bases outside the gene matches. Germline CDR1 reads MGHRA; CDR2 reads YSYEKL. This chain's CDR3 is CASSLWTGNLDTQYF. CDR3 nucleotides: TGCGCCAGCAGCCTTTGGACAGGGAATTTGGATACGCAGTATTTT.

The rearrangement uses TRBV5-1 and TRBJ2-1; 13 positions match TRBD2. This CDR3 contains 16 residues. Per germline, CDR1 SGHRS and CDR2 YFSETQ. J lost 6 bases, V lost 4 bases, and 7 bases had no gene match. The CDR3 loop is CASSPLAGGFGNEQFF. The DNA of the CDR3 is TGCGCCAGCAGCCCACTAGCGGGGGGGTTCGGCAATGAGCAGTTCTTC.

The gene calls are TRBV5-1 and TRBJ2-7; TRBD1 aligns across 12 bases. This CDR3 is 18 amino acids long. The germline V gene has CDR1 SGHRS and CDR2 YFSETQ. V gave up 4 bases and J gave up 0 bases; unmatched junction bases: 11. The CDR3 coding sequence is TGCGCCAGCAGCGGGACCGGGACAGGGGGCAGGGCCTCCTACGAGCAGTACTTC. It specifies CASSGTGTGGRASYEQYF.

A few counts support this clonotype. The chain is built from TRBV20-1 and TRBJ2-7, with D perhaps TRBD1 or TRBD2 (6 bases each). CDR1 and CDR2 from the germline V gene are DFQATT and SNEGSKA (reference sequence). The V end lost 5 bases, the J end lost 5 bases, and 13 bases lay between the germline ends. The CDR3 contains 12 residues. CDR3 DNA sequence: TGCAGTGCTGCCTTCGGGGGCGACGAGCAGTACTTC. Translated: CSAAFGGDEQYF.

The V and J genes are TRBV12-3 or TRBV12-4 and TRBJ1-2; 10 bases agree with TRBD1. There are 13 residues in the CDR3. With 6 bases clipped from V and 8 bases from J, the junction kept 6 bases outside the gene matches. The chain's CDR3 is CASRTTGGGGYTF. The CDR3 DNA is TGTGCCAGCAGAACGACAGGGGGCGGCGGCTACACCTTC.

The CDR3 region has the DNA TGTGCCAGCAGCGGCCAGGGGGCCGTCGTCCGCACAGATACGCAGTATTTT. It translates to CASSGQGAVVRTDTQYF. The chain uses TRBV7-2 and TRBJ2-3; 8 positions match TRBD1. The CDR3 is 17 amino acids. The V gene's germline CDR1 is SGHTA and CDR2 FQGNSA. Trimming removed 5 bases from V and 1 base from J; junction bases left unmatched: 11.

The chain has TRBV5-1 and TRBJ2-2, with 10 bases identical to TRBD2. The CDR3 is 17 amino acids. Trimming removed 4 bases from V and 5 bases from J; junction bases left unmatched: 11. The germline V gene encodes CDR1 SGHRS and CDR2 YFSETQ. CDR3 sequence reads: CASSHDLAGAGTGELFF. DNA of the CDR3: TGCGCCAGCAGCCACGACCTAGCGGGGGCCGGGACCGGGGAGCTGTTTTTT. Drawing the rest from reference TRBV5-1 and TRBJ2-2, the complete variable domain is KAGVTQTPRYLIKTRGQQVTLSCSPISGHRSVSWYQQTPGQGLQFLFEYFSETQRNKGNFPGRFSGRQFSNSRSEMNVSTLELGDSALYLCASSHDLAGAGTGELFFGEGSRLTVL.

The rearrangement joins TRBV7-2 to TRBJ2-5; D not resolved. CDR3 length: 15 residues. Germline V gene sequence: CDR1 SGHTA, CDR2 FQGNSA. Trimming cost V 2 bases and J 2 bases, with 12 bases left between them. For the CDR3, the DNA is TGTGCCAGCAGCTTATCGGTCCAGTCTCAAGAGACCCAGTACTTC. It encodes CASSLSVQSQETQYF.